These 16 T cell receptor beta chains came from one sample sequenced in a study of cytomegalovirus exposure and HLA in healthy donors. The PCR was carried out with 60 Vbeta primers and 13 Jbeta primers. Sequenced by immunoSEQ multiplex PCR; TCRdb stores in-frame clones only, minus some. The sample includes about 190,000 clones, around nine tenths of them seen just once. The sequenced sample was PBMCs. These receptors were collected from a woman younger than 30 in good health and CMV-seronegative.

CDR3 nucleotide sequence: TGTGCCAGCAGCCCTAGAGAAGGGGGGGCGCAGGTCGGGGCTTTCTTT. Amino acids: CASSPREGGAQVGAFF. The rearrangement uses TRBV7-9 and TRBJ1-1; D may be TRBD1 (6 bases). Deletions cut 5 bases from V and 11 bases from J, with 27 bases between. Germline V gene data show CDR1 as SEHNR and CDR2 as FQNEAQ (reference sequence). This CDR3 region has 16 residues.

As for this clone: A read error may account for a junction end that differs from germline. The chain couples TRBV28 to TRBJ2-1, with TRBD1 identical over 10 bases. The germline V gene encodes CDR1 MDHEN and CDR2 SYDVKM. The CDR3 spans 11 residues. Here the CDR3 DNA reads TGTGCCAGCAGTCTCAGACAGGGGGCGATCTTC. Amino acids: CASSLRQGAIF.

CDR3 sequence reads: CASSPYYNEQFF. For the CDR3, the DNA is TGCGCCAGCAGCCCCTACTACAATGAGCAGTTCTTC. The rearrangement links TRBV5-1 to TRBJ2-1; D uncertain. Germline V CDR1 and CDR2: SGHRS, YFSETQ. The V end was cut by 4 bases, the J end by 3 bases, with 5 bases between. The CDR3 has 12 amino acids.

This clone has just one count. The CDR3 region is CASSSWDRGGYEQYF. The CDR3 nucleotides are TGTGCCAGCAGCTCTTGGGACAGGGGGGGCTACGAGCAGTACTTC. The chain has TRBV13 and TRBJ2-7; 11 bases agree with TRBD1. CDR3 length: 15 residues. From germline, CDR1 is PRHDT and CDR2 FYEKMQ (reference sequence). V shed 4 bases and J 3 bases; nucleotides not matched to a gene: 5.

The chain uses TRBV28 and TRBJ2-7, with 10 bases identical to TRBD1. V gave up 6 bases and J gave up 2 bases; unmatched junction bases: 7. Germline V gene sequence: CDR1 MDHEN, CDR2 SYDVKM. The CDR3 sequence is 15 residues long. The CDR3 loop reads CASSSPGTGAYEQYF. As DNA, the CDR3 is TGTGCCAGCAGCTCGCCCGGGACAGGGGCCTACGAGCAGTACTTC.

V gene TRBV5-5 combines with J gene TRBJ2-7; 7 bases are shared with TRBD1. This CDR3 has 15 amino acids. V shed 4 bases, J shed 7 bases, and the junction held 14 bases outside the gene matches. Germline assignment: CDR1 SGHKS and CDR2 YYEKEE (reference sequence). CDR3 sequence: CASSPGTVSSREQYF. The CDR3 coding sequence is TGTGCCAGCAGCCCTGGGACAGTTTCCTCGAGGGAGCAGTACTTC.

This clone was recorded once. CDR3 in DNA: TGTGCCAGCAGCTTAAATTTACAGGCCCTCGGGGGAAACATTCAGTACTTC. The encoded protein is CASSLNLQALGGNIQYF. The rearrangement links TRBV5-8 to TRBJ2-4, with D perhaps matching TRBD2 (6 bases). Germline V gene sequence: CDR1 SGHTS, CDR2 YDEGEE. The CDR3 extends over 17 amino acids. With 2 bases removed from V and 6 bases from J, the gap between germline ends came to 21 bases.

The chain joins TRBV4-1 to TRBJ2-3; 12 nucleotides match TRBD2. CDR3 size: 17 residues. The germline CDR1 and CDR2 sequences are MGHRA and YSYEKL. V trimming: 1 base; J trimming: 3 bases; junction bases outside the gene matches: 5. The chain's CDR3 is CASSQVSSGGATDTQYF. As DNA, the CDR3 is TGCGCCAGCAGCCAAGTGTCTAGCGGGGGGGCAACAGATACGCAGTATTTT.

This rearrangement joins TRBV28 to TRBJ2-2; D unclear. V was pared by 0 bases and J by 0 bases, with 5 bases between. This CDR3 contains 15 residues. CDR1 and CDR2 from the germline V gene are MDHEN and SYDVKM. Written as DNA, the CDR3 is TGTGCCAGCAGTTTATGGACTGCGAACACCGGGGAGCTGTTTTTT. It specifies CASSLWTANTGELFF.

This clone was detected only a few times. This CDR3 is CASSLSRRKREGPLRYNEQFF. DNA of the CDR3: TGTGCCAGCAGCTTAAGTCGACGAAAGCGGGAGGGCCCCCTGAGATACAATGAGCAGTTCTTC. The J gene is TRBJ2-1, the V gene TRBV7-6; 10 bases line up with TRBD2. V gave up 2 bases and J gave up 4 bases; unmatched junction bases: 20. CDR3 length: 21 residues. Germline V gene lookup returns CDR1 SGHVS and CDR2 FNYEAQ.

The J gene is TRBJ1-5, the V gene TRBV30; the D is unclear. The CDR3 totals 15 residues. Germline lookup yields CDR1 GTSNPN and CDR2 SVGIG (reference sequence). The V and J ends lost 2 bases and 7 bases respectively, with 18 bases between them. The CDR3 DNA reads as TGTGCCTGGAGTTTCCGGGCCAGCGGGAGGCAGCCCCAGCATTTT. Encoded protein: CAWSFRASGRQPQHF. Complete variable domain (other parts from reference TRBV30 and TRBJ1-5): SQTIHQWPATLVQPVGSPLSLECTVEGTSNPNLYWYRQAAGRGLQLLFYSVGIGQISSEVPQNLSASRPQDRQFILSSKKLLLSDSGFYLCAWSFRASGRQPQHFGDGTRLSIL.

V usage is TRBV18 and J usage is TRBJ2-3; 11 positions match TRBD1. The CDR3 is 16 amino acids. The germline gives CDR1 KGHSH, CDR2 LQKENI. V lost 3 bases, J lost 2 bases, and 4 bases stayed unmatched. CDR3 sequence reads: CASSPRTGGNTDTQYF. The CDR3 DNA sequence: TGTGCCAGCTCACCTAGGACAGGGGGCAACACAGATACGCAGTATTTT.

The chain carries TRBV21-1 and TRBJ1-1; TRBD1 reflects the table's D call only, with no check against the DNA. TRBV21-1 corresponds to a pseudogene. This CDR3 has 14 amino acids. The DNA of the CDR3 is TGTGCCAGCAGTGACTACAGGGGGATAACTGAAGCTTTCTTT. This gives the protein CASSDYRGITEAFF.

CDR3 in DNA: TGTGCCAGCAGTGAACTCGGGGGAGGGGGGGGCTACACCTTC. Translation gives CASSELGGGGGYTF. The chain employs TRBV6-1 and TRBJ1-2; D is perhaps TRBD1 (6 bases). Between the trimmed V and J ends, which lost 2 bases and 8 bases, there was a span of 15 bases. The CDR3 contains 14 residues. Per germline, CDR1 MNHNS and CDR2 SASEGT.

The rearrangement links TRBV4-1 to TRBJ1-5, with TRBD1 as a possible D gene (6 bases). The V gene lost 2 bases and the J gene lost 0 bases, with 8 bases spanning the gap. The germline V gene has CDR1 MGHRA and CDR2 YSYEKL. The CDR3 spans 15 residues. The CDR3 DNA reads as TGCGCCAGCAGCCAATACAGGGATAGCAATCAGCCCCAGCATTTT. Protein product: CASSQYRDSNQPQHF.

The rearrangement links TRBV5-1 to TRBJ2-7, with D maybe TRBD1 (5 bases). This CDR3 is 13 amino acids long. The V gene's germline CDR1 is SGHRS and CDR2 YFSETQ. V was clipped by 0 bases and J by 9 bases, with 13 bases between them. CDR3 amino acids: CASSLGGLQPQYF. For the CDR3, the DNA is TGCGCCAGCAGCTTGGGGGGCCTCCAGCCGCAGTACTTC.